One T cell receptor (beta chain) is described in this entry. Authors' processing steps: The assay estimated nucleated cells by amplifying reference gene primers. Some clones are missing from TCRdb's copy, which holds only in-frame ones; the method was immunoSEQ multiplex PCR. D and trimming were read from the DNA, whereas the V and J calls and clone size are those reported in that table. Counted here are approximately 64,000 clones, about 88% occurring once; the ten biggest clones make up about 43%. The data belong to a study of blood T cell repertoires in COVID-19. As for the study in general: Samples came from the United States, Italy and Spain, spanning acute and convalescent COVID-19.

The sample comprised peripheral blood. The source is a woman aged 55-75 years with COVID-19, enrolled during active disease.

The CDR3 DNA follows: TGTGCCTCCTCGGGGGGCCCCGTCTCAGAAAAACTGTTTTTT. The encoded protein is CASSGGPVSEKLFF. This chain joins TRBV30 and TRBJ1-4; D might be TRBD1 (6 bases). There are 14 residues in the CDR3. The germline V gene has CDR1 GTSNPN and CDR2 SVGIG (reference sequence). V was pared by 7 bases and J by 8 bases, with 20 bases between.